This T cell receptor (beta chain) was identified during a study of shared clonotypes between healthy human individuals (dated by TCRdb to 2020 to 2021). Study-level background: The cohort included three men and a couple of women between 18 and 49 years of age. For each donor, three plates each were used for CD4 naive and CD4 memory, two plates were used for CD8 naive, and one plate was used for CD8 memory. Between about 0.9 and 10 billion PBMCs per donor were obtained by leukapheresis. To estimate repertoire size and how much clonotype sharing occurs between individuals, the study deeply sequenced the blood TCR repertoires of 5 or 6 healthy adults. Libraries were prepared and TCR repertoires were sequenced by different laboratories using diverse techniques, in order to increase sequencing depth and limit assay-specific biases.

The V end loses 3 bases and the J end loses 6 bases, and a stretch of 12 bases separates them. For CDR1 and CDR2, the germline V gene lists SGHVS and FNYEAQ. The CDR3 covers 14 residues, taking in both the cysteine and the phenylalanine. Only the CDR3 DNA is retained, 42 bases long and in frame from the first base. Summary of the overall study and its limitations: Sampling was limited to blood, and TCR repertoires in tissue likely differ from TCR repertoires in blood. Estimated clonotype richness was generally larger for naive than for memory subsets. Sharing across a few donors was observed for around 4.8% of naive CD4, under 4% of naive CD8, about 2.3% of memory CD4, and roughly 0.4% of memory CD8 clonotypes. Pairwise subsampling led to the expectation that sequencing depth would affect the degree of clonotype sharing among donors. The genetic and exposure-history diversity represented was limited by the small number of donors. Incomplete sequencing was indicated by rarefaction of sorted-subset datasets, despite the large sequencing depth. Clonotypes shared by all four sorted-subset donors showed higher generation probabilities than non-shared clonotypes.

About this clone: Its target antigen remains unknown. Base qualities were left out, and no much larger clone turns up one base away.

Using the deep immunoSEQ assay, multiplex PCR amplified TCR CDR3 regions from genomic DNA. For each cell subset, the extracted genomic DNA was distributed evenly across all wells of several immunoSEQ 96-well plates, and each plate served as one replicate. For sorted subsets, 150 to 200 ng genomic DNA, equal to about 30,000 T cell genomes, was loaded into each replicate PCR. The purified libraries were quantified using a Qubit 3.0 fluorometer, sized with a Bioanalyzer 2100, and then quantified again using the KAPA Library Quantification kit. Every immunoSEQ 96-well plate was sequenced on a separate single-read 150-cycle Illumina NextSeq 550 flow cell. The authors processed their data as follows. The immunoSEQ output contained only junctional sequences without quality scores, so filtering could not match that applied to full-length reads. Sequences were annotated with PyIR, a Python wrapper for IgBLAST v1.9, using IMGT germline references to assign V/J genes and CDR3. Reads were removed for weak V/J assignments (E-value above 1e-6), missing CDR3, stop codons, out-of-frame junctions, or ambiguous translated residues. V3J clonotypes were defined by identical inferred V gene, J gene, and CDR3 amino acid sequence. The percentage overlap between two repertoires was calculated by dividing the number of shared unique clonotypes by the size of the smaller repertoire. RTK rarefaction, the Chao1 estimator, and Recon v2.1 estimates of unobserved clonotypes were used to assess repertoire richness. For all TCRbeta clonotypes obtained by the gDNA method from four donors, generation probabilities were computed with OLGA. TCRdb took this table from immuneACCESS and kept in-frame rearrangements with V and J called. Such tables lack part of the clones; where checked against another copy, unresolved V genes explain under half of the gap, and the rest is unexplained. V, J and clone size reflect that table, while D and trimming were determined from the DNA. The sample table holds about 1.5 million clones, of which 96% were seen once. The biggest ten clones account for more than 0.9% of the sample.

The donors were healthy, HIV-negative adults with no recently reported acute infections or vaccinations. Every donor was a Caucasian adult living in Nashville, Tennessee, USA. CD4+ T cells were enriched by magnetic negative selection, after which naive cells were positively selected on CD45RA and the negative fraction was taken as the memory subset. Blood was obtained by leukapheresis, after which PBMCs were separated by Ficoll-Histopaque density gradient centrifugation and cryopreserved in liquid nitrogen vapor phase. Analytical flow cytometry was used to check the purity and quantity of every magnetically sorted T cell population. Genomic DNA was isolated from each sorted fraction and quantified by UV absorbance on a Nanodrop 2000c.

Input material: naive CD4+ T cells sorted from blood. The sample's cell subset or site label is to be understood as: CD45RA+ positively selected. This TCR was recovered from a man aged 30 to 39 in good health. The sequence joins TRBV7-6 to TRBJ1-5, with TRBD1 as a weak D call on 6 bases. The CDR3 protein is CASSLGGAGQPQHF. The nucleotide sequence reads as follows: TGTGCCAGCAGCTTGGGGGGGGCAGGTCAGCCCCAGCATTTT.